The 13 T cell receptor beta chains given below trace back to one sample, sequenced in a study of identical twins (dated by TCRdb to about 2016). Receptor amplification or capture employed 5' RACE. Reads for this sample came from an Illumina HiSeq 2000. TCRdb reanalyzed the raw reads on its own, using fastp at Q25 for trimming and MiXCR for clone calling, and kept in-frame beta chains. Each record represents a unique CDR3 protein, reported with the most common genes and DNA among its rows. The sample table shows about 890,000 distinct CDR3 sequences, and around an eighth are seen once. Jointly, the top ten make up under 2% of the sample. These same records also appear under a second study, on yellow fever vaccine responses in identical twins.

The sequenced material came from PBMCs. Receptors originate from a woman aged 18-30 years in good health.

In its sample, this clonotype was seen a few times. The chain joins TRBV6-2 or TRBV6-3 to TRBJ2-2; the match to TRBD2 covers 11 bases. J was trimmed by 0 bases and V by 3 bases; bases with no gene match: 3. This CDR3 comprises 17 residues. Germline values: CDR1 MNHEY, CDR2 SVGEGT. The CDR3 DNA reads TGTGCCAGCAGTTATTCACTAGCGGGGGCGAACACCGGGGAGCTGTTTTTT. Translation: CASSYSLAGANTGELFF.

The table lists this clonotype with a few counts. The V call is TRBV14, the J call TRBJ2-1, with unresolved D. Deletions cut 4 bases from V and 0 bases from J, with 7 bases between. The CDR3 is 14 amino acids. Germline V gene lookup returns CDR1 SGHDN and CDR2 FVKESK. CDR3 sequence: CASSRVSSYNEQFF. CDR3 nucleotide sequence: TGTGCCAGCAGCCGAGTAAGCTCCTACAATGAGCAGTTCTTC.

This clonotype came up many times. V usage is TRBV3-1 and J usage is TRBJ2-1; either TRBD1 or TRBD2 may fit D (5 bases each). V lost 4 bases and J 9 bases, leaving 16 bases between the germline ends. CDR3 length equals 14 residues. Looked up from germline, CDR1 is LGHDT and CDR2 is YNNKEL (reference sequence). The CDR3 sequence is CASSRHGGKAEQFF. In DNA form, the CDR3 reads TGTGCCAGCAGCCGCCATGGGGGAAAGGCTGAGCAGTTCTTC.

This clonotype was recorded many times. The chain has TRBV29-1 and TRBJ2-7, with a possible D match to TRBD1 (5 bases). Germline loops: CDR1 SQVTM, CDR2 ANQGSEA. The CDR3 has 14 amino acids. Trimming cost V 7 bases and J 2 bases, with 18 bases left between them. CDR3 in amino acids: CSANEAGQPYEQYF. CDR3 sequence (DNA): TGCAGCGCCAACGAGGCAGGACAACCCTACGAGCAGTACTTC.

This clonotype was counted only a few times. CDR3 region: CATSSMAELQETQYF. The DNA for the CDR3 is TGTGCCACCAGCAGCATGGCGGAGCTCCAAGAGACCCAGTACTTC. This rearrangement joins TRBV15 to TRBJ2-5; D remains ambiguous. Germline V lookup: CDR1 LNHNV, CDR2 YYDKDF (reference sequence). The germline V and J ends were trimmed by 3 bases and 1 base, with 12 bases remaining between them. This CDR3 contains 15 residues. The entire variable domain, with the rest obtained from reference TRBV15 and TRBJ2-5, is as follows: DAMVIQNPRYQVTQFGKPVTLSCSQTLNHNVMYWYQQKSSQAPKLLFHYYDKDFNNEADTPDNFQSRRPNTSFCFLDIRSPGLGDTAMYLCATSSMAELQETQYFGPGTRLLVL.

This clonotype has only a few counts. The chain couples TRBV20-1 to TRBJ2-3; D gene ambiguous. CDR1 is DFQATT and CDR2 is SNEGSKA in the germline V gene (reference sequence). The CDR3 loop spans 13 amino acids. V shed 6 bases and J shed 0 bases, with 10 bases lying between them. The CDR3 loop is CSAVLGSTDTQYF. For the CDR3, the DNA is TGCAGTGCCGTGTTAGGGAGCACAGATACGCAGTATTTT.

The chain recombines TRBV11-3 with TRBJ2-7; 10 bases agree with TRBD1. The V gene's germline CDR1 is SGHNT and CDR2 YENEEA. With 4 bases clipped from V and 6 bases from J, the junction kept 3 bases outside the gene matches. This CDR3 contains 13 residues. The CDR3 bases are TGTGCCAGCAGCTGGGACAGGGGAAGCGAGCAGTACTTC. Its protein is CASSWDRGSEQYF.

This clonotype was seen a handful of times. This rearrangement joins TRBV4-1 to TRBJ2-7, with 9 bases aligning to TRBD2. V dropped 1 base and J dropped 5; count of bases not matched to a gene: 6. Germline assignment: CDR1 MGHRA and CDR2 YSYEKL. This CDR3 spans 15 amino acids. CDR3 coding DNA: TGCGCCAGCAGCCAAGGGCTAGCGGGATACGACGAGCAGTACTTC. Translated: CASSQGLAGYDEQYF.

This clonotype came up a few times. The V call is TRBV6-2 or TRBV6-3, the J call TRBJ1-1, with D unresolved. The V and J ends lost 2 bases and 5 bases respectively, with 9 bases between them. Germline CDR1 and CDR2: MNHEY and SVGEGT. The CDR3 consists of 13 residues. The chain's CDR3 is CASSYTGWTEAFF. The DNA of the CDR3 is TGTGCCAGCAGTTACACGGGATGGACTGAAGCTTTCTTT.

The rearrangement links TRBV28 to TRBJ1-5; 9 nucleotides agree with TRBD1. CDR1 and CDR2 (germline): MDHEN, SYDVKM. Germline trimming cut 5 bases from V and 3 bases from J; bases unmatched to any gene: 5. The CDR3 runs to 15 residues. CDR3 in DNA: TGTGCCAGCAGTACACAGGGGGCAAACAATCAGCCCCAGCATTTT. This gives the protein CASSTQGANNQPQHF.

This clonotype turned up a few times. This chain uses TRBV6-1 with TRBJ2-1; perhaps TRBD2 as D (6 bases). V lost 1 base, J lost 7 bases, and 11 bases lay in between. Per the germline V gene, CDR1 is MNHNS and CDR2 is SASEGT. This CDR3 has 14 residues. The CDR3 sequence: CASSEGLEWNEQFF. CDR3 coding DNA: TGTGCCAGCAGTGAAGGACTAGAATGGAATGAGCAGTTCTTC.

There are a few counts of this clonotype. The V gene is TRBV4-1, the J gene TRBJ2-1; D gene unclear. Trimming cost V 1 base and J 8 bases, with 9 bases left between them. Germline V gives CDR1 MGHRA, CDR2 YSYEKL. The CDR3 spans 13 residues. The CDR3, as DNA: TGCGCCAGCAGCCAAGTATTGGGTTATGAGCAGTTCTTC. Amino acids: CASSQVLGYEQFF.

This clonotype was counted a few times. The chain uses TRBV5-1 and TRBJ1-6, with D uncertain. The CDR3 totals 16 residues. The germline gives CDR1 SGHRS, CDR2 YFSETQ. The germline V and J ends were trimmed by 0 bases and 8 bases, with 15 bases remaining between them. The CDR3 DNA follows: TGCGCCAGCAGCTTGGGACACCCGGTTGTGGATTCACCCCTCCACTTT. This gives the protein CASSLGHPVVDSPLHF. The full variable domain, rest sourced from reference TRBV5-1 and TRBJ1-6, is KAGVTQTPRYLIKTRGQQVTLSCSPISGHRSVSWYQQTPGQGLQFLFEYFSETQRNKGNFPGRFSGRQFSNSRSEMNVSTLELGDSALYLCASSLGHPVVDSPLHFGNGTRLTVT.